This TCR beta chain came from a study of T cell responses to AZD1222 COVID-19 vaccine. Whole-study results and caveats: Regions 160-218 and 743-854 held dominance among vaccine-associated CD4 TCRs, which spanned spike. Elevations in Spike-specific TCR breadth and depth followed administration of two AZD1222 doses.

A word on this clone: Its antigen is currently unknown.

Sequencing used immunoSEQ multiplex PCR; TCRdb keeps in-frame clones, though not all of them. The table records some 120,000 clones, around nine tenths of them present only once. With 1 base removed from V and 1 base from J, the gap between germline ends came to 8 bases. The CDR3 sequence is 14 residues long. Looked up from germline, CDR1 is SGHRS and CDR2 is YFSETQ. The receptor comes from an adult in good health. Here the sequenced sample was peripheral blood, taken on day 0 of AZD1222 vaccination. This chain links TRBV5-1 with TRBJ1-2; D is uncertain. The CDR3 sequence is CASSLPQSNYGYTF. CDR3 nucleotide sequence: TGCGCCAGCAGCTTGCCGCAGAGTAACTATGGCTACACCTTC.